The entry below describes one T cell receptor (beta chain). This sample was taken from a study of blood T cell repertoires in COVID-19. Per the germline V gene, CDR1 is MGHRA and CDR2 is YSYEKL. The CDR3 runs 15 residues. Trimming took off 0 bases at V and 7 bases at J, with 10 bases between the two ends. Only in-frame clones appear in the TCRdb table, and some are missing; sequencing was by immunoSEQ multiplex PCR. The sample gives approximately 200,000 clones, over 80% of which show up once; about 4% is in the top ten. This chain connects TRBV4-1 to TRBJ1-6, with D unresolved. The sequenced sample consisted of PBMCs or T cells enriched from blood (not recorded which). This clonotype was obtained from a woman between 25 and 40 years old who had been exposed to COVID-19. Here the CDR3 reads CASSQEPGINSPLHF. The CDR3 DNA reads as TGCGCCAGCAGCCAAGAGCCGGGAATCAATTCACCCCTCCACTTT.